Here is one T cell receptor beta chain with its context. In the original analysis: For nucleated cells, counts were estimated from reference gene primer amplification. Libraries were prepared by immunoSEQ multiplex PCR; TCRdb keeps only in-frame clonotypes and omits some of them. V, J and clone size are those of that table, while D and trimming were read from the DNA. This table holds hundreds of thousands of clones, 65% to 90% found once. This sample was taken from a study of blood T cell repertoires in COVID-19. Study overall: Nucleic acid was either cDNA or gDNA, and it came from T cells, B-cell-depleted T cells, or PBMCs.

CDR1 and CDR2 from the germline V gene are SGHTS and YDEGEE. This CDR3 region has 16 residues. V gave up 6 bases and J gave up 3 bases; unmatched junction bases: 13. This receptor was taken from a human donor in a cohort sampled during active COVID-19. V is TRBV5-8 and J is TRBJ2-7; 9 nucleotides align to TRBD2. Material for sequencing was peripheral blood. The CDR3 is CASTRAGGATLYEQYF. DNA of the CDR3: TGTGCCAGCACTCGTGCGGGGGGGGCGACGCTCTACGAGCAGTACTTC. The full variable domain, in which reference TRBV5-8 and TRBJ2-7 provide the parts outside the CDR3, is EAGVTQSPTHLIKTRGQQATLRCSPISGHTSVYWYQQALGLGLQFLLWYDEGEERNRGNFPPRFSGRQFPNYSSELNVNALELEDSALYLCASTRAGGATLYEQYFGPGTRLTVT.